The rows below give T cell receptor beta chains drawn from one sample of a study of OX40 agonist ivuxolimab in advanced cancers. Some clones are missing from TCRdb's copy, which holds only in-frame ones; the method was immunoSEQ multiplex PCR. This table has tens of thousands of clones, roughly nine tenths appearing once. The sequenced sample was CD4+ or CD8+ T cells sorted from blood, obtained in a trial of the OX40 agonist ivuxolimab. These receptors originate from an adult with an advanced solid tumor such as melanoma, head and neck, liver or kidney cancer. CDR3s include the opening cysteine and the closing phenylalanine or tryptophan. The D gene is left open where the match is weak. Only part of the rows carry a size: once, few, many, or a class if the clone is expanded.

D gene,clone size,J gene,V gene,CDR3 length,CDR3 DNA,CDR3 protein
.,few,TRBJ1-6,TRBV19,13,TGTGCCAGTAATACCAGGGGAGGGTCACCCCTCCACTTT,CASNTRGGSPLHF
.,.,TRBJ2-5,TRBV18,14,TGTGCCAGCTCACCACCGAACTTACAAGAGACCCAGTACTTC,CASSPPNLQETQYF
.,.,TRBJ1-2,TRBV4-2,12,TGTGCCAGCAGCCAAGTTAGAAGTGGCTACACCTTC,CASSQVRSGYTF
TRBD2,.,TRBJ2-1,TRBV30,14,TGTGCCCGGAGTTTGGGGGGGTCCAGGGATGAGCAGTTCTTC,CARSLGGSRDEQFF
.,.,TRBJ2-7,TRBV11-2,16,TGTGCCAGCAGCTTTTGGAAAACTAGCCGGCCCTACGAGCAGTACTTC,CASSFWKTSRPYEQYF
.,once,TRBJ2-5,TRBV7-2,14,TGTGCCAGCAGCTCTACGGGTTCCCAAGAGACCCAGTACTTC,CASSSTGSQETQYF
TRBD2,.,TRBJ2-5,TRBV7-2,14,TGTGCCAGCAGCCCAGCGGGAGGCGAAGAGACCCAGTACTTC,CASSPAGGEETQYF
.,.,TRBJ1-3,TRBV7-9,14,TGTGCCAGCAGCTTAGGAGGGGTTGGAAACACCATATATTTT,CASSLGGVGNTIYF
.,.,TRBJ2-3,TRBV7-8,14,TGTGCCAGCAGCTTCGGGGGGCCAGCAGATACGCAGTATTTT,CASSFGGPADTQYF
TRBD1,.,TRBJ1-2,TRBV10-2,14,TGCGCCAGCAGTGACGGGACAGGGGACAATGGCTACACCTTC,CASSDGTGDNGYTF
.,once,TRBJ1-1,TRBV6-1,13,TGTGCCAGCAGTGAATCAATGAACACTGAAGCTTTCTTT,CASSESMNTEAFF
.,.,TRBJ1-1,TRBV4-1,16,TGCGCCAGCAGCCAAGGAGCCGCATCCATGAACACTGAAGCTTTCTTT,CASSQGAASMNTEAFF
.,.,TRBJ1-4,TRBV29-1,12,TGCAGCGTTTGGGACGTTGGTGAAAAACTGTTTTTT,CSVWDVGEKLFF
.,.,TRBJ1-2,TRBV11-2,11,TGTGCCAGCAGCTTCAACTATGGCTACACCTTC,CASSFNYGYTF
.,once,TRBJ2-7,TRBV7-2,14,TGTGCCAGCAGCTTAGATCTGAATTCCTACGAGCAGTACTTC,CASSLDLNSYEQYF
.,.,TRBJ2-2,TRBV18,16,TGTGCCAGCTCACGCACCGGGCTAGCCAACACCGGGGAGCTGTTTTTT,CASSRTGLANTGELFF
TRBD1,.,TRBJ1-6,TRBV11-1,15,TGTGCCAGCAGCTTAACGCGGACAGGGTTTTCACCCCTCCACTTT,CASSLTRTGFSPLHF
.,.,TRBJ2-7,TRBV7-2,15,TGTGCCAGCAGCTTCAGAGGTGGGAGTACGTGGGAGCAGTACTTC,CASSFRGGSTWEQYF
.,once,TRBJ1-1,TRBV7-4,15,TGTGCCAGCAGCTTAAAGGCCCGAGACAACACTGAAGCTTTCTTT,CASSLKARDNTEAFF
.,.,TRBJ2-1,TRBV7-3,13,TGTGCCAGCAGCTTAGGCAGGGTCAATGAGCAGTTCTTC,CASSLGRVNEQFF
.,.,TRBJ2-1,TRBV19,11,TGTGCCAGTAGTAGCTATAATGAGCAGTTCTTC,CASSSYNEQFF
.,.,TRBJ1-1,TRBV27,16,TGTGCCAGCAGTCCCCAGGGTGGGGCGCACAACACTGAAGCTTTCTTT,CASSPQGGAHNTEAFF
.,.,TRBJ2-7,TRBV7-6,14,TGTGCCAGCAGCTTAGGGCAGGCTCCCTACGAGCAGTACTTC,CASSLGQAPYEQYF
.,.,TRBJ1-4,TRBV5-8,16,TGTGCCAGCAGCTTGGGGCAGGACAGCTTAAATGAAAAACTGTTTTTT,CASSLGQDSLNEKLFF
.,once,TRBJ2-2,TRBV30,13,TGTGCCTGGAGTCCAGGATTCACCGGGGAGCTGTTTTTT,CAWSPGFTGELFF
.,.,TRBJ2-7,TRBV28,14,TGTGCCAGCAGTTTAGCGGGCCAGTCCTACGAGCAGTACTTC,CASSLAGQSYEQYF
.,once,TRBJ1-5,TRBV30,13,TGTGCCTGGAGTGCCCCCGGGAATCAGCCCCAGCATTTT,CAWSAPGNQPQHF
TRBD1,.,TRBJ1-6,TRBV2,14,TGTGCCAGCAGTCAGGACAGGATCAATTCACCCCTCCACTTT,CASSQDRINSPLHF
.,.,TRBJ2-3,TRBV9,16,TGTGCCAGCAGCGTAGATGAGGGGGGACACACAGATACGCAGTATTTT,CASSVDEGGHTDTQYF
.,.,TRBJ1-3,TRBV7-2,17,TGTGCCAGCAGCTTAGCGGGTACAAGGCGTTCCGGAAACACCATATATTTT,CASSLAGTRRSGNTIYF
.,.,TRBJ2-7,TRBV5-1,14,TGCGCCAGCAGCTTGTACCAGGGAAGGTACGAGCAGTACTTC,CASSLYQGRYEQYF
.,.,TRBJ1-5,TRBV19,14,TGTGCCAGTAGTCTAGCGGCGGGGAATCAGCCCCAGCATTTT,CASSLAAGNQPQHF
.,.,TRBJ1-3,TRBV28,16,TGTGCCAGCAGTTTCAGGCAGAATCCAACCCCAAACACCATATATTTT,CASSFRQNPTPNTIYF
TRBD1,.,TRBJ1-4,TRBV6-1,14,TGTGCCAGCAGTGAAGAGGGACAGGGGATAAAACTGTTTTTT,CASSEEGQGIKLFF
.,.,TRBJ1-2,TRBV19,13,TGTGCCAGTAGTAATGTGGCGGTTGGCGGCTACACCTTC,CASSNVAVGGYTF
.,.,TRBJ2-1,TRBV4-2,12,TGTGCCAGCAGCTCGGAAGGGTTTGGGCAGTTCTTC,CASSSEGFGQFF
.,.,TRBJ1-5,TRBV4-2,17,TGTGCCAGCAGCCCCTCCCTTGGATCCCACCCGGGTCAGCCCCAGCATTTT,CASSPSLGSHPGQPQHF
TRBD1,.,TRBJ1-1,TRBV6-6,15,TGTGCCAGCAATCCCGGGACAGGGTCGGGCACTGAAGCTTTCTTT,CASNPGTGSGTEAFF
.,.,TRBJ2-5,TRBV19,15,TGTGCCAGTAGTATAGAGGGCACAGGCGTCGAGACCCAGTACTTC,CASSIEGTGVETQYF
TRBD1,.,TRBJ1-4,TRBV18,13,TGTGCCAGCTCGTCGACAGGGCTTGAAAAACTGTTTTTT,CASSSTGLEKLFF
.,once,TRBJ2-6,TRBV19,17,TGTGCCAGTAGTGGAAGGGGGGGAGGCTCTGGGGCCAACGTCCTGACTTTC,CASSGRGGGSGANVLTF